The table lists the clone carrying this TCR beta chain with a few counts. The antigen is undetermined. An end of the junction differs from the germline gene, which may be a read error. MiXCR was run by TCRdb on the 5' RACE reads, yielding one entry per CDR3 protein. The table records some 500,000 distinct CDR3 sequences, about 14% of them present only once. There are 13 residues in the CDR3. Germline lookup yields CDR1 DFQATT and CDR2 SNEGSKA (reference sequence). The data stem from a study of identical twins. Overall study findings and caveats: When twins shared out-of-frame alpha sequences, those sequences had excess low generation probability. Weaker excess twin sharing was observed in beta out-of-frame sequences. Fewer insertions were carried by abundant cord blood beta clonotypes, but none was seen in memory repertoires.

These data also formed part of another study, on yellow fever vaccine responses in identical twins.

The clonotype originates from a woman aged 18-29 years in good health. The sample comprised CD4+ T cells sorted from blood. This chain uses TRBV20-1 with TRBJ1-5; D is possibly TRBD1 (5 bases). Here the CDR3 DNA reads TGCAGTGCCAGAGAAGGGGCCGAACAGCCCCAGCATTTT. Protein sequence: CSAREGAEQPQHF.